A selection of T cell receptor beta chains follows, all from one sample in a study of tumor-infiltrating T cells and Merkel cell polyomavirus. Only in-frame clones appear in the TCRdb table, and some are missing; sequencing was by immunoSEQ multiplex PCR. The sample yields 24,000 or so clones, 70% to 90% seen once. Sequenced material: lymph node tissue. Receptor source: a man in his forties or fifties with Merkel cell carcinoma. Both conserved end residues are part of each CDR3. D genes are given only for firm matches. Some rows mark clone size as missing; the rest say once, few, many or name a class of expanded clone.

d_call	v_call	j_call	clone_size	cdr3_aa	cdr3_nt
NA	TRBV7-9	TRBJ2-4	few	CASSLTQVDKNIQYF	TGTGCCAGCAGCTTAACGCAGGTCGACAAAAACATTCAGTACTTC
TRBD1	TRBV30	TRBJ1-2	NA	CAWTRQGLHHNYGYTF	TGTGCCTGGACCAGACAGGGCCTACACCACAACTATGGCTACACCTTC
NA	TRBV9	TRBJ2-3	NA	CASSVSSTDTQYF	TGTGCCAGCAGCGTATCTAGCACAGATACGCAGTATTTT
NA	TRBV7-6	TRBJ1-6	once	CASSLSRTLPGENSPLHF	TGTGCCAGCAGCCTCTCCCGGACCCTCCCGGGAGAGAATTCACCCCTCCACTTT
TRBD1	TRBV28	TRBJ2-7	NA	CASKNRGYEQYF	TGTGCCAGCAAAAACAGGGGCTACGAGCAGTACTTC
TRBD1	TRBV11-2	TRBJ2-6	NA	CAGTGQLSSGANVLTF	TGTGCCGGCACGGGACAGTTGAGCTCTGGGGCCAACGTCCTGACTTTC
TRBD2	TRBV5-6	TRBJ2-7	NA	CASNRGLASNFEQYF	TGTGCCAGCAACCGAGGACTAGCATCTAATTTCGAGCAGTACTTC
TRBD1	TRBV7-9	TRBJ2-7	NA	CASSLAWGQGSYEQYF	TGTGCCAGCAGCTTAGCGTGGGGACAGGGCTCCTACGAGCAGTACTTC
NA	TRBV6-5	TRBJ2-7	NA	CASGSGFRYEQYF	TGTGCCAGCGGTAGCGGATTTAGGTACGAGCAGTACTTC
NA	TRBV21-1	TRBJ1-5	NA	CASSKEGNAYSNQPQHF	TGTGCCAGCAGCAAAGAGGGGAACGCGTATAGCAATCAGCCCCAGCATTTT
TRBD1	TRBV30	TRBJ2-7	NA	CAWKGQGATYEQYF	TGTGCCTGGAAGGGACAGGGGGCCACCTACGAGCAGTACTTC
TRBD1	TRBV5-5	TRBJ1-1	once	CASSLKGQGFTEAFF	TGTGCCAGCAGCCTTAAGGGACAGGGTTTCACTGAAGCTTTCTTT
TRBD2	TRBV27	TRBJ2-5	NA	CASSLSGTSGFGTQYF	TGTGCCAGCAGTTTATCGGGGACTAGCGGGTTCGGGACCCAGTACTTC
TRBD2	TRBV10-3	TRBJ2-3	NA	CATQGLAGGTYKSDTQYF	TGTGCCACTCAGGGACTAGCGGGGGGAACCTATAAGTCAGATACGCAGTATTTT
TRBD1	TRBV5-4	TRBJ1-2	NA	CASSLSKDRGYGYTF	TGTGCCAGCAGCCTCTCCAAGGACAGGGGTTATGGCTACACCTTC
TRBD1	TRBV29-1	TRBJ2-3	NA	CSATGVPDTQYF	TGCAGCGCTACAGGGGTCCCAGATACGCAGTATTTT
NA	TRBV7-8	TRBJ1-4	once	CASSLKRVDNEKLFF	TGTGCCAGCAGCCTAAAGAGGGTCGACAATGAAAAACTGTTTTTT
TRBD2	TRBV7-2	TRBJ2-5	NA	CASSSHSGYQETQYF	TGTGCCAGCAGCTCCCATAGCGGGTACCAAGAGACCCAGTACTTC
TRBD1	TRBV5-1	TRBJ1-2	NA	CASSSNTGTGGAYTF	TGCGCCAGCAGCTCAAACACCGGGACAGGGGGTGCCTACACCTTC
NA	TRBV7-2	TRBJ2-5	NA	CASSLSREQETQYF	TGTGCCAGCAGCTTGAGCCGTGAGCAAGAGACCCAGTACTTC
NA	TRBV6-1	TRBJ1-1	once	CASGAAGGTEAFF	TGTGCCAGCGGTGCAGCCGGAGGCACTGAAGCTTTCTTT
NA	TRBV19	TRBJ2-1	NA	CASSIRGPSVGGISSYNEQFF	TGTGCCAGTAGTATCCGAGGTCCTTCTGTAGGCGGGATTTCCTCCTACAATGAGCAGTTCTTC
TRBD2	TRBV10-3	TRBJ2-7	NA	CAITGLDAEQYF	TGTGCCATCACTGGACTAGATGCCGAGCAGTACTTC
NA	TRBV27	TRBJ2-7	NA	CASSLFQGSYEQYF	TGTGCCAGCAGTTTATTTCAGGGCTCCTACGAGCAGTACTTC
TRBD2	TRBV6-1	TRBJ2-1	NA	CASSELAGGVDEQFF	TGTGCCAGCAGTGAACTAGCGGGAGGGGTCGATGAGCAGTTCTTC
NA	TRBV27	TRBJ2-7	NA	CASSLRSHYEQYF	TGTGCCAGCAGTTTGAGGAGCCACTACGAGCAGTACTTC
TRBD1	TRBV9	TRBJ1-5	NA	CASSKGGTGAQNQPQHF	TGTGCCAGCAGCAAAGGGGGGACAGGGGCTCAGAATCAGCCCCAGCATTTT
TRBD1	TRBV5-1	TRBJ1-2	NA	CASSLGNTGGRGYTF	TGCGCCAGCAGCTTGGGGAATACAGGGGGTAGAGGCTACACCTTC
NA	TRBV13	TRBJ1-2	NA	CASSFPGTQKHGYTF	TGTGCCAGCAGCTTTCCCGGGACACAGAAACACGGCTACACCTTC